This T cell receptor beta chain comes out of a study of cytomegalovirus exposure and HLA in healthy donors. The wider study: Previous work identified 120 million or so unique TCR beta sequences from roughly 170 million T cells. Whole-study findings and limits: Available immune exposure information was restricted to CMV serostatus only. Cytomegalovirus status was reportedly diagnosed by the classifier with high sensitivity and specificity. A later analysis showed that HLA-associated TCR beta chains had undergone more clonal expansion than equally common others.

CDR1 is MDHEN and CDR2 is SYDVKM in the germline V gene. CDR3 length equals 14 residues. V trimming: 8 bases; J trimming: 9 bases; junction bases outside the gene matches: 8. About this clone itself: Its specificity is unknown.

PCR involved 60 Vbeta and 13 Jbeta primers. Only in-frame clones appear in the TCRdb table, and some are missing; sequencing was by immunoSEQ multiplex PCR. The sample includes approximately 110,000 clones, around 80% of them seen just once. The sequence was collected from a male donor in good health and CMV-seronegative. The sequenced material came from PBMCs. This sequence joins TRBV28 and TRBJ2-1; 12 bases map to TRBD2. The CDR3 nucleotides read TGTGCCAGCTCTCTAGCGGGAGGGCCTGGTGAGCAGTTCTTC. It is translated as CASSLAGGPGEQFF. The full variable domain, completed using reference TRBV28 and TRBJ2-1, is DVKVTQSSRYLVKRTGEKVFLECVQDMDHENMFWYRQDPGLGLRLIYFSYDVKMKEKGDIPEGYSVSREKKERFSLILESASTNQTSMYLCASSLAGGPGEQFFGPGTRLTVL.